Presented here are 15 T cell receptor beta chains from one specimen sequenced in a study of graft-versus-host responses after intestinal transplantation. Their antigens are not known. Profiled with immunoSEQ multiplex PCR; TCRdb holds only in-frame clones, not every one. The sample holds about 35,000 clones; over 85% are singletons and the top ten take around a fifth. The sample here was unstimulated CD8+ T cells sorted from spleen or lymph node cells, taken before transplant. The receptors stem from a human donor who was the organ donor for an intestinal transplant.

The genes are TRBV5-1 and TRBJ1-2, with a tentative D call TRBD1 (5 bases). CDR3 size: 15 residues. Trimming left V 4 bases short and J 2 bases short, with 15 bases between. Germline V CDR1 and CDR2: SGHRS, YFSETQ. The CDR3 region has the DNA TGCGCCAGCAGCCATAGGCAGGGACGAAACTATGGCTACACCTTC. Amino acid sequence: CASSHRQGRNYGYTF.

The chain carries TRBV6-5 and TRBJ2-5; 7 positions agree with TRBD2. The CDR3 covers 12 residues. Unmatched junction bases numbered 8, after V lost 11 bases and J lost 5 bases. Per germline, CDR1 MNHEY and CDR2 SVGAGI. CDR3 nucleotides: TGTGCCCTTGGGGGGGAGGGTGAGACCCAGTACTTC. The encoded protein is CALGGEGETQYF.

V gene TRBV5-4 combines with J gene TRBJ2-5; D perhaps matches TRBD2 (6 bases). TRBJ2-7 explains the end of the DNA better; the J call may be wrong. The CDR3 totals 14 residues. Per germline, CDR1 SGHNT and CDR2 YYREEE (reference sequence). CDR3 amino acids: CASSLRESSYEQYF. The DNA of the CDR3 is TGTGCCAGCAGCTTGCGGGAGAGCTCCTACGAGCAGTACTTC.

The chain employs TRBV7-6 and TRBJ1-1; 7 nucleotides match TRBD1. Germline CDR1 reads SGHVS; CDR2 reads FNYEAQ. After removal of 5 bases from V and 5 bases from J, the junction contained 17 bases not matched to a gene. The CDR3 is 17 amino acids. As DNA, the CDR3 is TGTGCCAGCAGCCTAACAAGCCGACAGGGTGATGGGACTGAAGCTTTCTTT. Its protein product is CASSLTSRQGDGTEAFF.

Regarding this clone: The junction departs from the called germline gene at one end, perhaps through a read error. Distinct nucleotide sequences in the sample also encode this CDR3. The gene calls are TRBV7-9 and TRBJ2-7, with D hard to call. The CDR3 runs 13 residues. Germline V gene lookup returns CDR1 SEHNR and CDR2 FQNEAQ (reference sequence). CDR3 sequence: CASSQDVAYEQYF. Here the CDR3 DNA reads TGCGCCAGCAGCCAAGATGTGGCATACGAGCAGTACTTC. The full variable domain, rest sourced from reference TRBV7-9 and TRBJ2-7, is DTGVSQNPRHKITKRGQNVTFRCDPISEHNRLYWYRQTLGQGPEFLTYFQNEAQLEKSRLLSDRFSAERPKGSFSTLEIQRTEQGDSAMYLCASSQDVAYEQYFGPGTRLTVT.

In this sample, this clone turned up a few times. This rearrangement joins TRBV7-6 to TRBJ2-7; 9 bases line up with TRBD1. There are 13 residues in the CDR3. Germline CDR1 SGHVS, CDR2 FNYEAQ. V lost 1 base to trimming and J lost 5 bases; unmatched junction nucleotides: 0. The CDR3 is CASSLGQGDEQYF. The DNA of the CDR3 is TGTGCCAGCAGCTTAGGACAGGGGGACGAGCAGTACTTC.

The V call is TRBV4-1, the J call TRBJ2-7; D may be TRBD1 (5 bases). V was shortened by 1 base and J by 4 bases, with 14 bases between the two germline ends. The CDR3 spans 15 residues. The germline CDR1 and CDR2 sequences are MGHRA and YSYEKL. Written as DNA, the CDR3 is TGCGCCAGCAGCCAAGTTTGGGGTGACAGATACGAGCAGTACTTC. The encoded protein is CASSQVWGDRYEQYF.

The chain uses TRBV4-3 and TRBJ1-1, with D perhaps TRBD1 (5 bases). Germline V gives CDR1 LGHNA, CDR2 YSLEER. The CDR3 contains 14 residues. With 0 bases removed from V and 0 bases from J, the gap between germline ends came to 5 bases. The CDR3 nucleotides read TGCGCCAGCAGCCAAGACAGGGTGAACACTGAAGCTTTCTTT. Protein product: CASSQDRVNTEAFF.

The chain couples TRBV5-6 to TRBJ2-1; D ambiguous. V was pared by 4 bases and J by 8 bases, with 16 bases between. The CDR3 runs 14 residues. Germline CDR1 reads SGHDT; CDR2 reads YYEEEE. In DNA, the CDR3 is TGTGCCAGCAGCCAAGGTACTGGTGGCGATGAGCAGTTCTTC. This sequence encodes CASSQGTGGDEQFF.

This chain connects TRBV4-3 to TRBJ2-7; no firm D call. Germline assignment: CDR1 LGHNA and CDR2 YSLEER. Trimming took off 0 bases at V and 3 bases at J, with 9 bases between the two ends. The CDR3 is made up of 14 amino acids. The CDR3 sequence is CASSQDITDYEQYF. The CDR3 DNA is TGCGCCAGCAGCCAAGATATTACAGACTACGAGCAGTACTTC.

This clone has only one observation. The chain joins TRBV5-6 to TRBJ2-5, with 9 bases aligning to TRBD2. The J call may be in error: the DNA end matches TRBJ2-7 better. The germline gives CDR1 SGHDT, CDR2 YYEEEE. The CDR3 loop spans 19 amino acids. The CDR3 nucleotides read TGTGCCAGCAGCTCCAGGAGGTTAGCGGGAGTGTTAAAGTCCTACGAGCAGTACTTC. Translated, it gives CASSSRRLAGVLKSYEQYF.

This clone was seen just once. The CDR3 sequence is CASSQLREIEYADEQFF. In DNA form, the CDR3 reads TGCGCCAGCAGCCAACTACGGGAGATTGAATATGCGGATGAGCAGTTCTTC. The V call is TRBV4-3, the J call TRBJ2-1, with D possibly TRBD2 on 6 matching bases. Germline V lookup: CDR1 LGHNA, CDR2 YSLEER. The CDR3 consists of 17 residues. The V gene lost 2 bases and the J gene lost 8 bases, with 22 bases spanning the gap.

This sequence joins TRBV5-6 and TRBJ2-5, with a tentative D call TRBD1 (6 bases). The CDR3 extends over 14 amino acids. Trimming took 0 bases from V and 4 from J, leaving 10 bases between them. Looked up from germline, CDR1 is SGHDT and CDR2 is YYEEEE. The CDR3 region has the DNA TGTGCCAGCAGCTTGGAGTGGGGGCGAGAGACCCAGTACTTC. It specifies CASSLEWGRETQYF.

This chain connects TRBV28 to TRBJ2-7, with 11 bases lining up with TRBD2. The CDR3 spans 13 residues. The trim removed 7 bases at V and 4 bases at J, leaving 3 bases unmatched. Per the germline V gene, CDR1 is MDHEN and CDR2 is SYDVKM. The CDR3 region is CASNVAGGYEQYF. CDR3 sequence (DNA): TGTGCCAGCAATGTAGCGGGAGGGTACGAGCAGTACTTC. Complete variable domain (other parts from reference TRBV28 and TRBJ2-7): DVKVTQSSRYLVKRTGEKVFLECVQDMDHENMFWYRQDPGLGLRLIYFSYDVKMKEKGDIPEGYSVSREKKERFSLILESASTNQTSMYLCASNVAGGYEQYFGPGTRLTVT.

The J gene is TRBJ2-7, the V gene TRBV4-2; D ambiguous. The germline V gene has CDR1 LGHNA and CDR2 YNFKEQ. The CDR3 is made up of 11 amino acids. Trimming took off 1 base at V and 5 bases at J, with 3 bases between the two ends. CDR3 nucleotide sequence: TGTGCCAGCAGCCAAGCTGACGAGCAGTACTTC. Protein sequence: CASSQADEQYF.